A single sample is the source of the 26 T cell receptor beta chains below, sequenced in a study of cytomegalovirus exposure and HLA in healthy donors. The PCR ran on 60 Vbeta and 13 Jbeta primers. The assay was immunoSEQ multiplex PCR, and TCRdb's table has in-frame clones only and misses some. This sample has tens of thousands of clones, with around 80% found just once. The sample consisted of PBMCs. The receptor set was obtained from a man in his forties or fifties in good health and CMV-seronegative.

This chain links TRBV21-1 with TRBJ1-5; the table's D call, TRBD1, has no DNA check behind it. TRBV21-1 is marked as a pseudogene. This CDR3 spans 15 amino acids. This CDR3 reads CASSNCRQYNQPQHF. The CDR3 region has the DNA TGTGCCAGCAGCAACTGTCGACAGTACAATCAGCCCCAGCATTTT.

The V gene is TRBV5-4, the J gene TRBJ1-3; 10 bases align to TRBD1. V was pared by 4 bases and J by 3 bases, with 13 bases of the junction left unmatched. CDR3 length: 18 residues. Germline lookup yields CDR1 SGHNT and CDR2 YYREEE (reference sequence). This chain's CDR3 is CASSPGTGVPLGGNTIYF. The CDR3 coding sequence is TGTGCCAGCAGCCCCGGGACAGGGGTCCCTCTGGGTGGAAACACCATATATTTT.

The genes are TRBV5-4 and TRBJ2-3; D is uncertain. The CDR3 consists of 12 residues. Germline CDR1 SGHNT, CDR2 YYREEE (reference sequence). Trimming left V 4 bases short and J 0 bases short, with 3 bases between. This CDR3 is CASSLSTDTQYF. The CDR3 nucleotides are TGTGCCAGCAGCCTTAGCACAGATACGCAGTATTTT.

This clone was seen a handful of times. J is TRBJ1-2 and V is TRBV28; D is unclear. Germline V lookup: CDR1 MDHEN, CDR2 SYDVKM. V lost 6 bases and J lost 7, with 12 bases in between. The CDR3 consists of 12 residues. The CDR3 DNA reads as TGTGCCAGCAGCCCGGGAGCTCCTGGCTACACCTTC. Encoded protein: CASSPGAPGYTF.

This chain connects TRBV5-1 to TRBJ1-6; unclear D gene. Looked up from germline, CDR1 is SGHRS and CDR2 is YFSETQ. V was clipped by 3 bases and J by 3 bases, with 13 bases between them. This CDR3 is 16 amino acids long. CDR3 region: CASSSRWRDYNSPLHF. The CDR3 DNA reads TGCGCCAGCAGCTCCCGTTGGAGGGACTATAATTCACCCCTCCACTTT.

V and J are TRBV4-1 and TRBJ2-5, with 9 positions matching TRBD1. V was pared by 4 bases and J by 7 bases, with 19 bases of the junction left unmatched. Germline CDR1 MGHRA, CDR2 YSYEKL. This CDR3 region has 18 residues. This chain's CDR3 is CASSPQEGQGSTRGTQYF. CDR3 nucleotide sequence: TGCGCCAGCAGCCCCCAAGAAGGACAGGGGTCGACTCGTGGGACCCAGTACTTC.

The chain combines TRBV6-5 with TRBJ2-1; maybe TRBD2 (5 bases). CDR1 MNHEY and CDR2 SVGAGI come from the germline V gene. The V end was cut by 6 bases, the J end by 8 bases, with 14 bases between. This CDR3 region has 13 residues. Written as DNA, the CDR3 is TGTGCCAGCAGACGGCTAGCCGGAGATGAGCAGTTCTTC. It specifies CASRRLAGDEQFF.

This clone has a single count. The rearrangement uses TRBV5-4 and TRBJ2-7; the D is unclear. V lost 0 bases and J 7 bases, leaving 11 bases between the germline ends. Germline-derived CDR1 and CDR2 are SGHNT and YYREEE (reference sequence). The CDR3 totals 13 residues. CDR3 loop: CASSLGQEMEQYF. CDR3 DNA: TGTGCCAGCAGCTTGGGACAAGAGATGGAGCAGTACTTC. Based on the CDR3 plus reference TRBV5-4 and TRBJ2-7, the full variable domain is ETGVTQSPTHLIKTRGQQVTLRCSSQSGHNTVSWYQQALGQGPQFIFQYYREEENGRGNFPPRFSGLQFPNYSSELNVNALELDDSALYLCASSLGQEMEQYFGPGTRLTVT.

This clone was counted once. This chain joins TRBV4-1 and TRBJ2-7; D unresolved. Germline-derived CDR1 and CDR2 are MGHRA and YSYEKL. Trimming removed 2 bases at V and 6 bases at J, with 17 bases between. The CDR3 loop spans 15 amino acids. The CDR3 is CASSQRPVLSGEQYF. The CDR3 coding sequence is TGCGCCAGCAGCCAACGCCCTGTGCTGTCCGGCGAGCAGTACTTC.

The V gene is TRBV4-1, the J gene TRBJ2-7; tentative D call: TRBD1 (5 bases). The CDR3 runs 16 residues. Per the germline V gene, CDR1 is MGHRA and CDR2 is YSYEKL. V was trimmed by 4 bases and J by 2 bases, leaving 18 bases between them. CDR3: CASSLNGGHPTYEQYF. The DNA of the CDR3 is TGCGCCAGCAGCCTTAATGGCGGACACCCAACCTACGAGCAGTACTTC.

This sequence joins TRBV28 and TRBJ1-5, with unresolved D. Germline CDR1 MDHEN, CDR2 SYDVKM. The CDR3 runs to 13 residues. CDR3 residues: CASGGYSNQPQHF. In DNA form, the CDR3 reads TGTGCGTCAGGAGGCTATAGCAATCAGCCCCAGCATTTT.

The chain combines TRBV5-1 with TRBJ1-1; possibly TRBD1 for D (5 bases). This CDR3 region has 13 residues. The germline V gene encodes CDR1 SGHRS and CDR2 YFSETQ. Trimming stripped 4 bases from V and 10 bases from J, with 17 bases between. The DNA of the CDR3 is TGCGCCAGCAGCACGGGCGACAGTATTATAGCTTTCTTT. It translates to CASSTGDSIIAFF.

The chain carries TRBV27 and TRBJ2-7; D is possibly TRBD2 (5 bases). CDR1 is MNHEY, CDR2 SMNVEV, per germline (reference sequence). The germline V and J ends were trimmed by 3 bases and 2 bases, with 8 bases remaining between them. There are 13 residues in the CDR3. CDR3 residues: CASSFSGAYEQYF. Written as DNA, the CDR3 is TGTGCCAGCAGTTTCTCCGGGGCCTACGAGCAGTACTTC.

CDR3 in DNA: TGTGCCAGCAGTTTCGGTAGGGGGCGGGAGACCCAGTACTTC. Its translation is CASSFGRGRETQYF. The genes are TRBV6-5 and TRBJ2-5; 7 bases are shared with TRBD1. Germline lookup yields CDR1 MNHEY and CDR2 SVGAGI. CDR3 length: 14 residues. With 4 bases clipped from V and 5 bases from J, the junction kept 7 bases outside the gene matches.

CDR3 in amino acids: CASSVRDRGFDEQFF. The CDR3 bases are TGTGCCAGCAGCGTACGAGACAGGGGTTTTGATGAGCAGTTCTTC. The V gene is TRBV9, the J gene TRBJ2-1, with 8 bases fitting TRBD1. The CDR3 extends over 15 amino acids. CDR1 SGDLS and CDR2 YYNGEE come from the germline V gene. V lost 1 base and J lost 8; bases outside the gene matches: 8. Looking up the rest from reference TRBV9 and TRBJ2-1 gives the full variable domain: DSGVTQTPKHLITATGQRVTLRCSPRSGDLSVYWYQQSLDQGLQFLIQYYNGEERAKGNILERFSAQQFPDLHSELNLSSLELGDSALYFCASSVRDRGFDEQFFGPGTRLTVL.

The CDR3: CASSYRDYKNTGELFF. The CDR3, as DNA: TGTGCCAGCAGTTACCGGGACTACAAAAACACCGGGGAGCTGTTTTTT. The rearrangement links TRBV28 to TRBJ2-2, with TRBD2 identical over 7 bases. The germline V gene has CDR1 MDHEN and CDR2 SYDVKM. The CDR3 covers 16 residues. The V gene end was trimmed by 4 bases and the J gene end by 2 bases; junction bases not matched to a gene: 7.

The V gene is TRBV6-1, the J gene TRBJ2-3; D is ambiguous. The CDR3 sequence is 15 residues long. The germline V gene encodes CDR1 MNHNS and CDR2 SASEGT. Trimming left V 1 base short and J 4 bases short, with 12 bases between. The chain's CDR3 is CASSEVFSVADTQYF. CDR3 DNA sequence: TGTGCCAGCAGTGAAGTGTTCAGTGTGGCAGATACGCAGTATTTT.

This chain connects TRBV4-1 to TRBJ2-4; a weak D match, TRBD1 (6 bases). This CDR3 comprises 16 residues. V dropped 0 bases and J dropped 9 bases, with 18 bases sitting between them. CDR1 and CDR2 (germline): MGHRA, YSYEKL. In DNA form, the CDR3 reads TGCGCCAGCAGCCAAGATCGGGAACAGGGACGGGGCATTCAGTACTTC. This codes for CASSQDREQGRGIQYF.

The chain joins TRBV11-2 to TRBJ2-6; TRBD1 matches at 7 bases. CDR1 is SGHAT and CDR2 is FQNNGV in the germline V gene. This CDR3 is 18 amino acids long. The trim removed 1 base at V and 0 bases at J, leaving 6 bases unmatched. CDR3: CASSLAGRGNSGANVLTF. CDR3 in DNA: TGTGCCAGCAGCTTAGCCGGCAGGGGGAACTCTGGGGCCAACGTCCTGACTTTC.

The rearrangement links TRBV5-4 to TRBJ2-7; TRBD2 might be the D (5 bases). The V end lost 4 bases, the J end lost 6 bases, and 14 bases lay between the germline ends. Germline CDR1 and CDR2: SGHNT and YYREEE (reference sequence). CDR3 length: 13 residues. CDR3: CASSNGKRSEQYF. As DNA, the CDR3 is TGTGCCAGCAGCAACGGGAAGCGGAGCGAGCAGTACTTC. Together with reference TRBV5-4 and TRBJ2-7, the CDR3 gives the full variable domain: ETGVTQSPTHLIKTRGQQVTLRCSSQSGHNTVSWYQQALGQGPQFIFQYYREEENGRGNFPPRFSGLQFPNYSSELNVNALELDDSALYLCASSNGKRSEQYFGPGTRLTVT.

This clone has a handful of counts. This chain uses TRBV10-2 with TRBJ1-1; perhaps TRBD1 as D (6 bases). There are 15 residues in the CDR3. The V gene's germline CDR1 is WSHSY and CDR2 SAAADI. Between the trimmed V and J ends, which lost 7 bases and 1 base, there was a span of 16 bases. CDR3 protein: CASTPGRGPNTEAFF. The CDR3 DNA is TGCGCCAGCACCCCAGGCAGGGGACCGAACACTGAAGCTTTCTTT.

This clone was seen only once. The chain recombines TRBV29-1 with TRBJ2-7, with TRBD1 matching 8 bases. J was trimmed by 3 bases and V by 7 bases; bases with no gene match: 5. CDR3 length equals 12 residues. CDR1 and CDR2 (germline): SQVTM, ANQGSEA. CDR3 nucleotide sequence: TGCAGCGCTAGGACAGGGATCTACGAGCAGTACTTC. Protein sequence: CSARTGIYEQYF.

This clone was counted a few times. The V and J genes are TRBV29-1 and TRBJ1-1; no reliable D call. In germline, CDR1 is SQVTM, CDR2 ANQGSEA. The V gene lost 7 bases and the J gene lost 0 bases, with 15 bases spanning the gap. This CDR3 region has 14 residues. The DNA of the CDR3 is TGCAGCGGACGGAGGTCGGTTATGAACACTGAAGCTTTCTTT. It yields the protein CSGRRSVMNTEAFF.

The chain links TRBV5-1 to TRBJ2-7, with 9 positions matching TRBD1. CDR1 is SGHRS and CDR2 is YFSETQ in the germline V gene. The V and J ends lost 2 bases and 6 bases, in that order; junction bases with no gene match: 6. This CDR3 is 14 amino acids long. CDR3 nucleotide sequence: TGCGCCAGCAGCTTAGGGGACAGGGTTTTCGAGCAGTACTTC. This translates into CASSLGDRVFEQYF.

This sequence joins TRBV7-3 and TRBJ2-3; 10 positions match TRBD2. Germline V gene data show CDR1 as SGHTA and CDR2 as FQGTGA. The J segment lost 2 bases and the V segment lost 4 bases, leaving 3 bases of the junction unmatched. The CDR3 runs 15 residues. The CDR3 sequence: CASSSGTSATDTQYF. CDR3 DNA sequence: TGTGCCAGCAGCTCCGGGACTAGCGCCACAGATACGCAGTATTTT.

This sequence joins TRBV4-1 and TRBJ1-6, with D possibly TRBD1 on 6 matching bases. CDR1 MGHRA and CDR2 YSYEKL come from the germline V gene. V lost 0 bases and J 0 bases, leaving 12 bases between the germline ends. The CDR3 has 18 amino acids. The CDR3 protein is CASSQEGRGSSYNSPLHF. DNA for the CDR3: TGCGCCAGCAGCCAAGAAGGAAGGGGGAGCTCCTATAATTCACCCCTCCACTTT.